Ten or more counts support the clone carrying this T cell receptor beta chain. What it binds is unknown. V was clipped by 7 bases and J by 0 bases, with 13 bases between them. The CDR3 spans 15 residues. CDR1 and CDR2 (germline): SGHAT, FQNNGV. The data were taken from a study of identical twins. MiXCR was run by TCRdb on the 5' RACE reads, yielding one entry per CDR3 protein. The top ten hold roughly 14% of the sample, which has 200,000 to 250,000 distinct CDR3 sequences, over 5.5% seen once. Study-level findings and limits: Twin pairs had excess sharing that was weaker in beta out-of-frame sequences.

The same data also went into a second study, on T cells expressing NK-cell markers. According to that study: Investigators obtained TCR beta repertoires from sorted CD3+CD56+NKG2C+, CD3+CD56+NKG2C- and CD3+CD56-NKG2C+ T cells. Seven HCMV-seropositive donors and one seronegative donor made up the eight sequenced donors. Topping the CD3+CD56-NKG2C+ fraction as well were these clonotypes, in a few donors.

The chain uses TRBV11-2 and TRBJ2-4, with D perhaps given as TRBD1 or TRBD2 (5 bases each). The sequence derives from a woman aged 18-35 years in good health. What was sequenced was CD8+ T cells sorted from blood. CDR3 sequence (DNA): TGTGCCAGCACGACCCCCGGGACAGCCAAAAACATTCAGTACTTC. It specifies CASTTPGTAKNIQYF.